One T cell receptor beta chain is described in this entry. Researchers drew on about 90 million PBMCs for genomic DNA from unsorted samples. Clones were read by immunoSEQ multiplex PCR, and TCRdb kept only the in-frame ones, dropping some. The data hold hundreds of thousands of clones, with 70% to 80% observed a single time. The data were obtained in a study of shared clonotypes between healthy human individuals. In germline, CDR1 is SEHNR, CDR2 FQNEAQ (reference sequence). CDR3 length: 13 residues. Trimming took 5 bases from V and 3 from J, leaving 8 bases between them. The sample consisted of PBMCs. This receptor was obtained from a woman between 35 and 50 years old in good health. Some clones in this sample may be carry-over from other donors' samples. V and J are TRBV7-9 and TRBJ1-5, with D uncertain. The CDR3 nucleotides read TGTGCCAGCAGCATACAGAACAATCAGCCCCAGCATTTT. Protein sequence: CASSIQNNQPQHF.